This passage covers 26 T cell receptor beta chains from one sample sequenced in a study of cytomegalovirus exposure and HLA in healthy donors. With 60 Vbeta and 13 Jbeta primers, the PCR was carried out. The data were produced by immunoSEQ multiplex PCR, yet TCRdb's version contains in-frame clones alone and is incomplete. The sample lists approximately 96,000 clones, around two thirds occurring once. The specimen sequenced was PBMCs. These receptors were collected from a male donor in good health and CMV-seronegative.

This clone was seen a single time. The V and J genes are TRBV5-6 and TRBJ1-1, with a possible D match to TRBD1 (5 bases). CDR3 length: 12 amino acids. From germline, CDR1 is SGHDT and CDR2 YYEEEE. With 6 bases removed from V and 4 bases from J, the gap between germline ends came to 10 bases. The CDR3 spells CASKGRGTEAFF. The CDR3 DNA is TGTGCCAGCAAGGGGCGAGGCACTGAAGCTTTCTTT.

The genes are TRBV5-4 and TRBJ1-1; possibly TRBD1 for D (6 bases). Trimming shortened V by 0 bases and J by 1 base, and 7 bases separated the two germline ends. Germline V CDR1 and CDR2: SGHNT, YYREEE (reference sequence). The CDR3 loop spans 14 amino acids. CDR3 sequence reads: CASSLDRENTEAFF. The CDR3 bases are TGTGCCAGCAGCTTGGACAGGGAGAACACTGAAGCTTTCTTT.

CDR3 loop: CASSLATAEQYF. For the CDR3, the DNA is TGTGCCAGCAGCTTAGCTACAGCTGAGCAGTACTTC. The chain combines TRBV7-2 with TRBJ2-7; unclear D gene. The germline CDR1 and CDR2 sequences are SGHTA and FQGNSA. This CDR3 comprises 12 residues. Trimming removed 0 bases from V and 7 bases from J, with 7 bases in between. Drawing the rest from reference TRBV7-2 and TRBJ2-7, the complete variable domain is GAGVSQSPSNKVTEKGKDVELRCDPISGHTALYWYRQSLGQGLEFLIYFQGNSAPDKSGLPSDRFSAERTGGSVSTLTIQRTQQEDSAVYLCASSLATAEQYFGPGTRLTVT.

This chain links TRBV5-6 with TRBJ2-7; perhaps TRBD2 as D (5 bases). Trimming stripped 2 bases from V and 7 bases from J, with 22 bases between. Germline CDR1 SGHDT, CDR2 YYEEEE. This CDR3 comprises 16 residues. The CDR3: CASSLPPRTPITEQYF. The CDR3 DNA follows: TGTGCCAGCAGCTTACCCCCCCGGACTCCTATTACTGAGCAGTACTTC.

As DNA, the CDR3 is TGTGCCAGCAGCTTGCTTCGGGGGAAGCAAGAGACCCAGTACTTC. Encoded protein: CASSLLRGKQETQYF. This chain uses TRBV11-2 with TRBJ2-5, with a weak D call TRBD2 (6 bases). Germline V CDR1 and CDR2: SGHAT, FQNNGV. This CDR3 contains 15 residues. V was clipped by 3 bases and J by 2 bases, with 13 bases between them.

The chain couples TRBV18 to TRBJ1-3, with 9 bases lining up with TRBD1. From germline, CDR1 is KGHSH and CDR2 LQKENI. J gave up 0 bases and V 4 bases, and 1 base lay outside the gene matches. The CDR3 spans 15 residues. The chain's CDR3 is CASSQQGASGNTIYF. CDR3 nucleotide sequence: TGTGCCAGCTCACAACAGGGGGCCTCTGGAAACACCATATATTTT.

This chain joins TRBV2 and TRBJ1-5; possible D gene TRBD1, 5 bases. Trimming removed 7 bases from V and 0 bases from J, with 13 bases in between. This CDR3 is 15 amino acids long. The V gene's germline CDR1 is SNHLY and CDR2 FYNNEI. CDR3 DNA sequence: TGTGCCAGCACGGGAGGGGATTATAGCAATCAGCCCCAGCATTTT. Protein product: CASTGGDYSNQPQHF.

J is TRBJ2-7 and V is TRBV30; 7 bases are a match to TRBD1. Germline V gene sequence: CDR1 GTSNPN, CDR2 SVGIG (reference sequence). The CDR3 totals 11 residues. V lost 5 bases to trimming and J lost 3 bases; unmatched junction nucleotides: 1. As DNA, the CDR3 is TGTGCCTGGGACAGGGTCTACGAGCAGTACTTC. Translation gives CAWDRVYEQYF.

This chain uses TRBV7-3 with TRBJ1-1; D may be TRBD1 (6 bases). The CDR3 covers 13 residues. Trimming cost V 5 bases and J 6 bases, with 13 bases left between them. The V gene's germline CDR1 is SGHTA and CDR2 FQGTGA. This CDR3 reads CASSRTGSAEAFF. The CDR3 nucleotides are TGTGCCAGCAGCCGCACAGGGTCCGCTGAAGCTTTCTTT.

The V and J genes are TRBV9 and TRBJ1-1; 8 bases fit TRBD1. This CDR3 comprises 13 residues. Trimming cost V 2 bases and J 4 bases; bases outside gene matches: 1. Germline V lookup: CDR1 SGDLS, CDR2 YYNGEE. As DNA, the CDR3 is TGTGCCAGCAGCGTCACAGGGGGCACTGAAGCTTTCTTT. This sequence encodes CASSVTGGTEAFF.

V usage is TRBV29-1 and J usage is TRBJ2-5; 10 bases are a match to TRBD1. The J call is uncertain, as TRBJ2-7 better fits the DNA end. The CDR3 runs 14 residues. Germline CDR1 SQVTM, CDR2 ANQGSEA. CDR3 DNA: TGCAGCGCCCGAGCCGGACAGGGGGAGGACGAGCAGTACTTC. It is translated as CSARAGQGEDEQYF.

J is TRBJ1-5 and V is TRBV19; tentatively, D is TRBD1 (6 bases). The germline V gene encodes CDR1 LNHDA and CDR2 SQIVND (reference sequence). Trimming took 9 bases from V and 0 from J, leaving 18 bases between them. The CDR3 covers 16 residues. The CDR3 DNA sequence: TGTGCCAGCGATGGGACAAGAAAGCTTAGCAATCAGCCCCAGCATTTT. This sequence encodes CASDGTRKLSNQPQHF. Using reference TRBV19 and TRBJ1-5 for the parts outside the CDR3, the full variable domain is DGGITQSPKYLFRKEGQNVTLSCEQNLNHDAMYWYRQDPGQGLRLIYYSQIVNDFQKGDIAEGYSVSREKKESFPLTVTSAQKNPTAFYLCASDGTRKLSNQPQHFGDGTRLSIL.

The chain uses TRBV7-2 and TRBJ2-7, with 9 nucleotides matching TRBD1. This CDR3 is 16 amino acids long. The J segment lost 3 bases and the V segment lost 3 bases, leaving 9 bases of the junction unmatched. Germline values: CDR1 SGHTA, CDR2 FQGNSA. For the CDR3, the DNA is TGTGCCAGCAGCTTCTCTGACGGGACAGGGAACTACGAGCAGTACTTC. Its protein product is CASSFSDGTGNYEQYF.

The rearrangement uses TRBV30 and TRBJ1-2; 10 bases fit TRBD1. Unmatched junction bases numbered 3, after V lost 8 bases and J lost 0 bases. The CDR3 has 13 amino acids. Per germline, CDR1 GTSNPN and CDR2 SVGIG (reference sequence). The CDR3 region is CAGGQGSNYGYTF. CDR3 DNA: TGTGCCGGGGGACAGGGGTCTAACTATGGCTACACCTTC.

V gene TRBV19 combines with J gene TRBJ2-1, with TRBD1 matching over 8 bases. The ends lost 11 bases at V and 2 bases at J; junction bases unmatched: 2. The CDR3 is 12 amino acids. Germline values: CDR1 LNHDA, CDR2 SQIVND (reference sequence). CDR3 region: CAPRGPYNEQFF. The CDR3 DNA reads TGTGCCCCCAGGGGGCCCTACAATGAGCAGTTCTTC.

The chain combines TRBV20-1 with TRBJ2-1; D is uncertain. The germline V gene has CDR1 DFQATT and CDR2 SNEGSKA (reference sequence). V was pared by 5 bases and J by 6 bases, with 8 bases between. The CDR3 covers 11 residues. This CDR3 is CSAHRGNEQFF. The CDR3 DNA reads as TGCAGTGCTCATAGAGGCAATGAGCAGTTCTTC.

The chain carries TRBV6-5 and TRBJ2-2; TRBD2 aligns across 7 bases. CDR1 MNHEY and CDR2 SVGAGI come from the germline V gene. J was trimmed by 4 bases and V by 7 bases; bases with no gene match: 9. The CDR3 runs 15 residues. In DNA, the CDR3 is TGTGCCAGCACCCCCTGGGGGGGTAGCACCGGGGAGCTGTTTTTT. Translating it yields CASTPWGGSTGELFF.

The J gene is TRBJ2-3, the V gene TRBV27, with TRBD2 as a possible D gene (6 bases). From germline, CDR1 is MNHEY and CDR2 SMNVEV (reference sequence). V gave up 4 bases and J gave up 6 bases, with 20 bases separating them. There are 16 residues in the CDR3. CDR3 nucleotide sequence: TGTGCCAGCAGTTCTAGGAGGGTGGCCGCGAAGGATACGCAGTATTTT. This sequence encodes CASSSRRVAAKDTQYF.

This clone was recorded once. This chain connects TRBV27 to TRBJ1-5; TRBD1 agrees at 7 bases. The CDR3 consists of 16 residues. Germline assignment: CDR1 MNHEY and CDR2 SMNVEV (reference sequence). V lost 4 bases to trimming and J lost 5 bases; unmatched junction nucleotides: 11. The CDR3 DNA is TGTGCCAGCAGTTCCCACCTCGACAGGGTTGATCAGCCCCAGCATTTT. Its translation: CASSSHLDRVDQPQHF.

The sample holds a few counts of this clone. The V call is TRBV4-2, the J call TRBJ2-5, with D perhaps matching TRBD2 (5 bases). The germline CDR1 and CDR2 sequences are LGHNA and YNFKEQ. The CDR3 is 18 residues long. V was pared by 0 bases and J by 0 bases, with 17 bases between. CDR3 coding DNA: TGTGCCAGCAGCCAAGATCTAGCCCTAGCTCAGTACCAAGAGACCCAGTACTTC. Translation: CASSQDLALAQYQETQYF.

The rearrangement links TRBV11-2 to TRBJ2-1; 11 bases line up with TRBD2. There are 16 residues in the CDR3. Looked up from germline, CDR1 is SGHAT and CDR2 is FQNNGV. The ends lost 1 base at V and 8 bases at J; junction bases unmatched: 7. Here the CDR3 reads CASSLALSGRGYEQFF. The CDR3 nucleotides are TGTGCCAGCAGCTTAGCGCTTAGCGGGAGGGGGTATGAGCAGTTCTTC.

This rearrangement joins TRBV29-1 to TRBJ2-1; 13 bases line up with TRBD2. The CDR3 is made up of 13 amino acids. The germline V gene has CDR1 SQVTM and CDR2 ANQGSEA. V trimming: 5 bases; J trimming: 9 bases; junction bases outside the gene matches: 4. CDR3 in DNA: TGCAGCGTTAAGACTAGCGGGGGGAGTGAGCAGTTCTTC. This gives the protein CSVKTSGGSEQFF.

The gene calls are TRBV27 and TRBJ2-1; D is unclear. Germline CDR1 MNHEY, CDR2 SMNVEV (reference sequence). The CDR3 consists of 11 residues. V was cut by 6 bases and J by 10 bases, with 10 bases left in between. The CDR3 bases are TGTGCCAGCAGGTTCCGGGTCGAGCAGTTCTTC. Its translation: CASRFRVEQFF.

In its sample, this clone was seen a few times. CDR3 sequence reads: CASRYAGTDNTGELFF. The CDR3 DNA follows: TGTGCCAGCAGATATGCCGGGACAGACAACACCGGGGAGCTGTTTTTT. The rearrangement links TRBV7-2 to TRBJ2-2; TRBD1 agrees at 7 bases. Germline V gene lookup returns CDR1 SGHTA and CDR2 FQGNSA. J was trimmed by 2 bases and V by 6 bases; bases with no gene match: 9. The CDR3 is made up of 16 amino acids. The full variable domain, rest sourced from reference TRBV7-2 and TRBJ2-2, is GAGVSQSPSNKVTEKGKDVELRCDPISGHTALYWYRQSLGQGLEFLIYFQGNSAPDKSGLPSDRFSAERTGGSVSTLTIQRTQQEDSAVYLCASRYAGTDNTGELFFGEGSRLTVL.

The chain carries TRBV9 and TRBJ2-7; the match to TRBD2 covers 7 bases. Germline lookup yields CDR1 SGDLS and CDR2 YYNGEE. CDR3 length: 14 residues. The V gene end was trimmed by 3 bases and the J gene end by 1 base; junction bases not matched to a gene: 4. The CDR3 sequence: CASSGSGPSYEQYF. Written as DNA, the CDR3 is TGTGCCAGCAGCGGTAGCGGGCCTTCCTACGAGCAGTACTTC.

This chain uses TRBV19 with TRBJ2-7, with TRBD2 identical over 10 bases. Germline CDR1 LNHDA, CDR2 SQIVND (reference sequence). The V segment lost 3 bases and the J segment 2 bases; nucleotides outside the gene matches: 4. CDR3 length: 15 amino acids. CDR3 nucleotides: TGTGCCAGTAGTATTCGACTAGCGGGCGCCTACGAGCAGTACTTC. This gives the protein CASSIRLAGAYEQYF.